A single sample gave rise to the 17 T cell receptor beta chains below, sequenced in a study of cytomegalovirus exposure and HLA in healthy donors. The PCR made use of 60 Vbeta and 13 Jbeta primers. The repertoire was sequenced with immunoSEQ multiplex PCR; TCRdb's copy has only in-frame clones and lacks some. The sample shows some 110,000 clones, over 9% of them seen only once. Material: PBMCs. Receptor source: a man aged 40-49 years in good health and CMV-seropositive.

This clone was picked up a small number of times. The CDR3 nucleotides are TGTGCCAGCAGCTTGACAGGGGTCCCGTCGGGTACTGAAGCTTTCTTT. It specifies CASSLTGVPSGTEAFF. This chain joins TRBV7-9 and TRBJ1-1; 8 bases agree with TRBD1. With 3 bases clipped from V and 5 bases from J, the junction kept 11 bases outside the gene matches. The germline CDR1 and CDR2 sequences are SEHNR and FQNEAQ (reference sequence). The CDR3 is 16 residues long. Full variable domain (rest looked up from reference TRBV7-9 and TRBJ1-1): DTGVSQNPRHKITKRGQNVTFRCDPISEHNRLYWYRQTLGQGPEFLTYFQNEAQLEKSRLLSDRFSAERPKGSFSTLEIQRTEQGDSAMYLCASSLTGVPSGTEAFFGQGTRLTVV.

This clone was counted only a few times. The CDR3 protein is CATSPGTGINQPQHF. DNA for the CDR3: TGTGCCACCAGCCCCGGGACAGGGATTAATCAGCCCCAGCATTTT. The chain carries TRBV15 and TRBJ1-5, with TRBD1 matching over 9 bases. Looked up from germline, CDR1 is LNHNV and CDR2 is YYDKDF (reference sequence). V shed 5 bases and J 4 bases; nucleotides not matched to a gene: 6. The CDR3 totals 15 residues.

This clone was seen only a few times. The chain employs TRBV28 and TRBJ2-3; a weak D match, TRBD2 (7 bases). The V gene's germline CDR1 is MDHEN and CDR2 SYDVKM. The CDR3 is 18 amino acids. Trimming shortened V by 1 base and J by 5 bases, and 22 bases separated the two germline ends. CDR3 in amino acids: CASSLSLLRGRGGDTQYF. The CDR3 DNA sequence: TGTGCCAGCAGTTTATCCCTCCTACGCGGGAGAGGGGGAGATACGCAGTATTTT.

This clone has a handful of counts. The chain employs TRBV2 and TRBJ2-7; TRBD1 matches at 9 bases. Germline trimming cut 11 bases from V and 5 bases from J; bases unmatched to any gene: 7. CDR1 SNHLY and CDR2 FYNNEI come from the germline V gene. The CDR3 sequence is 12 residues long. The CDR3 reads CAGDRGFDEQYF. CDR3 bases: TGTGCCGGAGACAGGGGGTTCGACGAGCAGTACTTC.

This clone was observed a few times. The genes are TRBV28 and TRBJ1-3, with 8 bases lining up with TRBD1. CDR1 is MDHEN, CDR2 SYDVKM, per germline. Trimming at V came to 6 bases and at J to 0 bases, leaving 7 bases not matched to a gene. This CDR3 comprises 16 residues. The CDR3 sequence is CASSTDRVYSGNTIYF. CDR3 bases: TGTGCCAGCAGCACGGACAGGGTTTACTCTGGAAACACCATATATTTT.

The table lists this clone with a few counts. This chain connects TRBV29-1 to TRBJ1-4; 8 nucleotides align to TRBD1. The CDR3 is 14 residues long. J was trimmed by 7 bases and V by 5 bases; bases with no gene match: 9. Germline V lookup: CDR1 SQVTM, CDR2 ANQGSEA. CDR3 sequence reads: CSVWETGEAEKLFF. The CDR3 DNA reads TGCAGCGTTTGGGAGACAGGGGAGGCTGAAAAACTGTTTTTT.

The chain couples TRBV9 to TRBJ2-7, with 9 bases matching TRBD1. This CDR3 has 16 residues. Trimming at V came to 0 bases and at J to 1 base, leaving 5 bases not matched to a gene. CDR1 and CDR2 (germline): SGDLS, YYNGEE. The CDR3 loop reads CASSVGGQGLSYEQYF. The CDR3 coding sequence is TGTGCCAGCAGCGTAGGGGGACAGGGATTATCCTACGAGCAGTACTTC.

The rearrangement uses TRBV5-4 and TRBJ2-1; 10 bases line up with TRBD1. With 1 base clipped from V and 8 bases from J, the junction kept 9 bases outside the gene matches. This CDR3 is built from 16 residues. Germline V gives CDR1 SGHNT, CDR2 YYREEE (reference sequence). CDR3 protein: CASSLLSGQGWDEQFF. The CDR3 DNA reads TGTGCCAGCAGCTTGTTGTCGGGACAGGGGTGGGATGAGCAGTTCTTC.

This clone was picked up a small number of times. The chain is built from TRBV5-6 and TRBJ1-1, with D hard to call. The CDR3 covers 15 residues. Germline-derived CDR1 and CDR2 are SGHDT and YYEEEE. The ends were cut back, 5 bases at V and 0 bases at J, with 14 bases in the middle. CDR3 residues: CASRRERLVNTEAFF. CDR3 DNA sequence: TGTGCCAGCAGACGAGAGAGGCTAGTGAACACTGAAGCTTTCTTT. Variable domain in full (rest from reference TRBV5-6 and TRBJ1-1): DAGVTQSPTHLIKTRGQQVTLRCSPKSGHDTVSWYQQALGQGPQFIFQYYEEEERQRGNFPDRFSGHQFPNYSSELNVNALLLGDSALYLCASRRERLVNTEAFFGQGTRLTVV.

The chain uses TRBV13 and TRBJ2-5; D gene unclear. CDR1 and CDR2 from the germline V gene are PRHDT and FYEKMQ (reference sequence). The CDR3 contains 12 residues. V was pared by 5 bases and J by 5 bases, with 9 bases between. The chain's CDR3 is CASSAPRETQYF. The CDR3 nucleotides are TGTGCCAGCAGCGCACCCCGGGAGACCCAGTACTTC.

J is TRBJ2-1 and V is TRBV7-8; D perhaps matches TRBD1 (6 bases). CDR1 and CDR2 (germline): SGHVS, FQNEAQ. The V gene lost 2 bases and the J gene lost 7 bases, with 18 bases spanning the gap. The CDR3 consists of 16 residues. The CDR3 here is CASSLTTGARRNEQFF. The CDR3 coding sequence is TGTGCCAGCAGCTTAACGACAGGTGCCCGTCGAAATGAGCAGTTCTTC.

This clone was recorded a few times. V usage is TRBV4-1 and J usage is TRBJ1-2; no clear D. CDR1 is MGHRA, CDR2 YSYEKL, per germline. The CDR3 sequence is 15 residues long. The V and J ends lost 0 bases and 7 bases respectively, with 15 bases between them. CDR3 DNA sequence: TGCGCCAGCAGCCAAGAATTGGGTGCGGTTGGTGGCTACACCTTC. Protein: CASSQELGAVGGYTF.

In DNA, the CDR3 is TGTGCCAGCAGCTTGGTATACGGGACTAGCGTCTACGAGCAGTACTTC. It codes for CASSLVYGTSVYEQYF. This chain joins TRBV5-6 and TRBJ2-7; 10 positions match TRBD2. Trimming removed 0 bases from V and 3 bases from J; junction bases left unmatched: 6. The germline gives CDR1 SGHDT, CDR2 YYEEEE. The CDR3 contains 16 residues.

The chain uses TRBV28 and TRBJ2-5; 10 nucleotides align to TRBD2. The last part of the DNA fits TRBJ2-7 better; the J call may be wrong. The CDR3 consists of 17 residues. Germline V gene sequence: CDR1 MDHEN, CDR2 SYDVKM. The CDR3 sequence: CASSSRLAGPQGYEQYF. CDR3 in DNA: TGTGCCAGCAGTTCCAGACTAGCGGGCCCCCAAGGTTACGAGCAGTACTTC.

V usage is TRBV27 and J usage is TRBJ2-1; TRBD1 matches 10 bases. Germline CDR1 is MNHEY and CDR2 is SMNVEV (reference sequence). The CDR3 spans 15 residues. V lost 8 bases, J lost 8 bases, and 12 bases stayed unmatched. Here the CDR3 DNA reads TGTGCCAGCGCAACCGGGACAGGGGTGAGCTATGAGCAGTTCTTC. Translating gives CASATGTGVSYEQFF.

This sequence joins TRBV29-1 and TRBJ2-1, with 12 positions matching TRBD2. The V gene end was trimmed by 4 bases and the J gene end by 4 bases; junction bases not matched to a gene: 5. The length of the CDR3 is 15 residues. CDR1 is SQVTM and CDR2 is ANQGSEA in the germline V gene. In DNA, the CDR3 is TGCAGCGTTGTCTGGCTAGCGGGAGGGTACAATGAGCAGTTCTTC. This sequence encodes CSVVWLAGGYNEQFF.

A few counts support this clone. The chain is built from TRBV5-4 and TRBJ1-1, with 9 nucleotides matching TRBD1. The germline gives CDR1 SGHNT, CDR2 YYREEE (reference sequence). There are 15 residues in the CDR3. Losses at the gene ends were 4 bases for V and 0 bases for J; bases not matched to a gene: 4. DNA for the CDR3: TGTGCCAGCAGCGACCGACAGGGGGTGAACACTGAAGCTTTCTTT. Protein: CASSDRQGVNTEAFF.